These 29 T cell receptor beta chains share one sample of origin, sequenced in a study of T cells in women clearing cervical HPV infection. Assay used: immunoSEQ multiplex PCR; TCRdb lists only in-frame clones, some missing. This sample contains about 32,000 clones. Material for sequencing was blood buffy coat. These receptors originate from a woman aged 18-70 years with a cervical HPV16 infection that either progressed to CIN3+ or cleared (not recorded which).

A remark on this clone: The missing CDR3 end, 3 residues past where the read stops, is filled in from the germline J gene. The chain employs TRBV19 and TRBJ1-4, with 12 bases that match TRBD1. V was clipped by 5 bases and J by 8 bases; unmatched bases: 3. CDR1 and CDR2 from the germline V gene are LNHDA and SQIVND (reference sequence). The length of the CDR3 is 14 residues. The chain's CDR3 is CASSFGTGGEKLFF. CDR3 DNA, as far as it was read: TGTGCCAGTAGTTTCGGGACAGGGGGCGAAAAA.

In regard to this clone: The read halts 3 residues ahead of the CDR3 end, with the missing end drawn from the germline J gene. The V gene is TRBV2, the J gene TRBJ1-6; 9 bases fit TRBD1. Germline-derived CDR1 and CDR2 are SNHLY and FYNNEI. The CDR3 runs to 14 residues. V lost 5 bases and J lost 7; bases outside the gene matches: 3. CDR3 amino acids: CASSWTGENSPLHF. The CDR3 bases that were read are TGTGCCAGCAGTTGGACAGGGGAAAATTCACCC.

In the case of this clone: From the germline J gene comes the end of the CDR3, since the read stops 3 residues before it. This sequence joins TRBV2 and TRBJ2-4; no clear D gene. There are 13 residues in the CDR3. The germline V gene has CDR1 SNHLY and CDR2 FYNNEI. V lost 4 bases and J 2 bases, leaving 6 bases between the germline ends. The CDR3 sequence is CASSGAPKNIQYF. CDR3 DNA (partial): TGTGCCAGCAGTGGGGCCCCCAAAAACATT.

As for this clone: The CDR3 extends 3 residues past the end of the read, so its final part is completed from the germline J gene. The chain joins TRBV2 to TRBJ2-3, with TRBD2 matching over 16 bases. The CDR3 runs 19 residues. The V and J ends lost 2 bases and 2 bases, in that order; junction bases with no gene match: 7. The germline gives CDR1 SNHLY, CDR2 FYNNEI. Partial CDR3 DNA: TGTGCCAGCAGTGAATCGGGACTAGCGGGAGGGGCCTACACAGATACG. Translation: CASSESGLAGGAYTDT. The full CDR3 protein is CASSESGLAGGAYTDTQYF.

For this clone: The CDR3 is cut off 3 residues early in the read; its end comes from the germline J gene. The V call is TRBV7-2, the J call TRBJ2-1; D not certain. V lost 1 base and J lost 5, with 9 bases in between. The length of the CDR3 is 14 residues. The germline gives CDR1 SGHTA, CDR2 FQGNSA. The CDR3 reads CASSLDWSDNEQFF. The CDR3 DNA, read in part, is TGTGCCAGCAGCTTAGACTGGAGCGACAATGAG.

With respect to this clone: The read falls 3 residues short of the CDR3 end, and the missing part is taken from the germline J gene. J is TRBJ2-7 and V is TRBV30, with TRBD1 matching 11 bases. CDR1 GTSNPN and CDR2 SVGIG come from the germline V gene (reference sequence). The CDR3 length is 13 residues. V gave up 4 bases and J gave up 3 bases; unmatched junction bases: 2. The CDR3 bases that were read are TGTGCCTGGACCGGGACAGGGGGCTACGAG. Translated, it gives CAWTGTGGYE. The CDR3 reads in full as CAWTGTGGYEQYF.

With regard to this clone: The read comes to an end 3 residues before the CDR3 does, leaving the germline J gene to fill in the end. This rearrangement joins TRBV7-9 to TRBJ1-1; no clear D gene. CDR3 length: 13 amino acids. Germline V gives CDR1 SEHNR, CDR2 FQNEAQ (reference sequence). The covered CDR3 bases are TGTGCCAGCAGCTCCCAATACACAGATACA. Translating gives CASSSQYTDT. The complete CDR3 reads CASSSQYTDTAFF.

Concerning this clone itself: The read gets to within 3 residues of the CDR3 end, and the germline J gene fills in the rest. The chain carries TRBV18 and TRBJ1-2; D is possibly TRBD1 (6 bases). The CDR3 has 16 residues. Germline V gives CDR1 KGHSH, CDR2 LQKENI. CDR3 residues: CASSPLRAGANNEYTF. The covered CDR3 bases are TGTGCCAGCTCACCATTGAGGGCGGGGGCAAACAATGAA.

On this clone: Read coverage stops 3 residues before the CDR3 terminus; the germline J gene supplies the remainder. V and J are TRBV5-1 and TRBJ2-1; 7 positions agree with TRBD1. The CDR3 has 14 residues. Germline V gene data show CDR1 as SGHRS and CDR2 as YFSETQ. After removal of 7 bases from V and 9 bases from J, the junction contained 13 bases not matched to a gene. Incomplete CDR3 DNA: TGCGCCAGCCGGTACCGGGCCTCAGGGGGTGAG. Encoded protein: CASRYRASGGE. The complete CDR3 sequence is CASRYRASGGEQFF.

A remark on this clone: The read terminates 3 residues before the CDR3 end, so the remaining end is supplied by the germline J gene. The chain employs TRBV19 and TRBJ2-3; possible D gene TRBD1, 5 bases. Per germline, CDR1 LNHDA and CDR2 SQIVND (reference sequence). This CDR3 is 12 amino acids long. CDR3 loop: CASSLQGLAQYF. The CDR3 bases that were read are TGTGCCAGTAGTCTCCAGGGTCTAGCG.

A remark on this clone: The read terminates 3 residues before the CDR3 end, so the remaining end is supplied by the germline J gene. The chain is built from TRBV7-8 and TRBJ1-5; 7 nucleotides agree with TRBD1. With V trimmed by 1 base and J by 4 bases, 7 bases remained unmatched. Germline-derived CDR1 and CDR2 are SGHVS and FQNEAQ. The CDR3 loop spans 16 amino acids. CDR3: CASSLVGSTGNQPQHF. CDR3 DNA (partial): TGTGCCAGCAGCTTAGTTGGCTCGACAGGGAATCAGCCC. Complete variable domain (other parts from reference TRBV7-8 and TRBJ1-5): GAGVSQSPRYKVAKRGQDVALRCDPISGHVSLFWYQQALGQGPEFLTYFQNEAQLDKSGLPSDRFFAERPEGSVSTLKIQRTQQEDSAVYLCASSLVGSTGNQPQHFGDGTRLSIL.

A word on this clone: The observed sequence ends 3 residues before the CDR3 terminus, with the missing tail filled in from the germline J gene. The V gene is TRBV19, the J gene TRBJ2-2, with a weak D call TRBD1 (6 bases). CDR3 size: 14 residues. CDR1 and CDR2 (germline): LNHDA, SQIVND (reference sequence). CDR3 residues: CASKDSIVANVLFF. The DNA read from the CDR3 is TGTGCCAGTAAGGACAGCATTGTGGCCAACGTG.

About this clone: Sequencing ends 3 residues short of the CDR3 end; the germline J gene provides the rest. The chain combines TRBV19 with TRBJ2-4; D is unresolved. Germline V lookup: CDR1 LNHDA, CDR2 SQIVND (reference sequence). Trimming cost V 8 bases and J 8 bases, with 13 bases left between them. The CDR3 spans 12 residues. Partial CDR3 DNA: TGTGCCAGTCAATCGCTATCGGACATT. The encoded protein is CASQSLSDI. The full CDR3 protein reads CASQSLSDIQYF. The full variable domain, its missing parts supplied by reference TRBV19 and TRBJ2-4, is DGGITQSPKYLFRKEGQNVTLSCEQNLNHDAMYWYRQDPGQGLRLIYYSQIVNDFQKGDIAEGYSVSREKKESFPLTVTSAQKNPTAFYLCASQSLSDIQYFGAGTRLSVL.

The sequenced CDR3 bases are TGTGCCAGCAGCTTAGTCGTCCAAGAGACC. It is translated as CASSLVVQET. The CDR3, in full, reads CASSLVVQETQYF. V is TRBV7-2 and J is TRBJ2-5; D remains ambiguous. The read comes to an end 3 residues before the CDR3 does, leaving the germline J gene to fill in the end. The germline V gene encodes CDR1 SGHTA and CDR2 FQGNSA. This CDR3 has 13 residues. Deletions cut 1 base from V and 1 base from J, with 4 bases between.

The part of the CDR3 DNA that was read is TGTGCCAGCAGTTTCAAGGGTGGC. Amino acid sequence: CASSFKGG. The full CDR3 protein is CASSFKGGYTF. The V call is TRBV12-3 or TRBV12-4, the J call TRBJ1-2; D gene unclear. The CDR3 end falls 3 residues outside the read, so it is completed with the germline J gene. This CDR3 region has 11 residues. The V gene lost 3 bases and the J gene lost 7 bases, with 6 bases spanning the gap.

As regards this clone: Read data end 3 residues before the CDR3 end; the end is taken from the germline J gene. V is TRBV5-1 and J is TRBJ2-3; 9 bases map to TRBD1. Germline V gene sequence: CDR1 SGHRS, CDR2 YFSETQ. The CDR3 length is 19 residues. The V gene end was trimmed by 3 bases and the J gene end by 0 bases; junction bases not matched to a gene: 14. The CDR3 reads CASSWGTGWVGSSTDTQYF. CDR3 DNA, as far as it was read: TGCGCCAGCAGCTGGGGGACAGGGTGGGTCGGATCTAGCACAGATACG.

Details on this clone: The read ends 3 residues before the CDR3 terminus; that terminus is restored from the germline J gene. The rearrangement links TRBV12-3 or TRBV12-4 to TRBJ2-1; 10 bases are a match to TRBD2. With V trimmed by 5 bases and J by 4 bases, 11 bases remained unmatched. The CDR3 has 17 amino acids. Incomplete CDR3 DNA: TGTGCCAGCAGTCACGAACCTACTAGCGGGGCATACAATGAG. It yields the protein CASSHEPTSGAYNE. From start to end, the CDR3 is CASSHEPTSGAYNEQFF.

About this clone: The sequence runs out 3 residues before the end of the CDR3; the remainder is reconstructed from the germline J gene. The chain employs TRBV18 and TRBJ1-5; 8 nucleotides match TRBD1. The germline V gene has CDR1 KGHSH and CDR2 LQKENI. V dropped 4 bases and J dropped 5; count of bases not matched to a gene: 1. The CDR3 is made up of 13 amino acids. CDR3 DNA (partial): TGTGCCAGCTCACGGGACAGGTATCAGCCC. This gives the protein CASSRDRYQP. The complete CDR3 reads CASSRDRYQPQHF. Variable domain in full (rest from reference TRBV18 and TRBJ1-5): NAGVMQNPRHLVRRRGQEARLRCSPMKGHSHVYWYRQLPEEGLKFMVYLQKENIIDESGMPKERFSAEFPKEGPSILRIQQVVRGDSAAYFCASSRDRYQPQHFGDGTRLSIL.

As to this clone: The read gets to within 3 residues of the CDR3 end, and the germline J gene fills in the rest. The V and J genes are TRBV5-6 and TRBJ2-3; D may be TRBD2 (6 bases). The CDR3 has 14 amino acids. From germline, CDR1 is SGHDT and CDR2 YYEEEE. Partial CDR3 DNA: TGTGCCAGCAGCTTGGCGGTTTCGGGGGAGACG. Translated: CASSLAVSGET. The entire CDR3 protein is CASSLAVSGETQYF.

Turning to this clone: The CDR3 end lies 3 residues beyond the end of the read and is filled in from the germline J gene. V is TRBV5-1 and J is TRBJ1-2; maybe TRBD1 (5 bases). The germline V gene has CDR1 SGHRS and CDR2 YFSETQ. The CDR3 totals 14 residues. The CDR3: CASSLGDITDTYTF. The sequenced CDR3 bases are TGCGCCAGCAGCTTAGGGGATATCACAGATACC.

As for this clone: From the germline J gene comes the end of the CDR3, since the read stops 3 residues before it. The chain recombines TRBV20-1 with TRBJ1-2; D gene unclear. Germline V gives CDR1 DFQATT, CDR2 SNEGSKA (reference sequence). The V end was cut by 3 bases, the J end by 5 bases, with 13 bases between. The CDR3 is made up of 13 amino acids. The CDR3 spells CSASPLTEYGYTF. CDR3 DNA (partial): TGCAGTGCTAGTCCCTTAACTGAGTATGGC.

In the case of this clone: The read is 3 residues too short to cover the CDR3 end, so that end is filled in from the germline J gene. The V and J genes are TRBV5-1 and TRBJ2-1; maybe TRBD1 (7 bases). The CDR3 runs 15 residues. Germline values: CDR1 SGHRS, CDR2 YFSETQ. Between the trimmed V and J ends, which lost 4 bases and 7 bases, there was a span of 18 bases. The sequenced CDR3 bases are TGCGCCAGCAGCCTCAGGGGGGCGATTGAGAATGAG. It yields the protein CASSLRGAIENE. The whole CDR3 region reads CASSLRGAIENEQFF.

As for this clone: The read stops 3 residues short of the end of the CDR3; the missing end is completed from the germline J gene. The rearrangement links TRBV5-1 to TRBJ2-5; the D gene is possibly TRBD1 (6 bases). The germline V gene encodes CDR1 SGHRS and CDR2 YFSETQ. This CDR3 region has 13 residues. V gave up 5 bases and J gave up 1 base, with 9 bases separating them. The sequenced part of the CDR3 DNA is TGCGCCAGCAGGAGGGGGAGCCAAGAGACC. Protein: CASRRGSQET. The complete CDR3 reads CASRRGSQETQYF.

A note on this clone: Coverage ceases 3 residues before the CDR3 finishes, and the germline J gene fills in the end. The rearrangement uses TRBV7-7 and TRBJ2-1, with 7 bases lining up with TRBD1. Germline lookup yields CDR1 SSHAT and CDR2 FNYEAQ (reference sequence). The CDR3 consists of 16 residues. Trimming cost V 1 base and J 7 bases; bases outside gene matches: 10. The CDR3 reads CASSLGGGPGLNEQFF. The part of the CDR3 DNA that was read is TGTGCCAGCAGCTTAGGAGGGGGCCCCGGTTTAAATGAG.

As for this clone: The read ends 3 residues shy of where the CDR3 ends; the end is completed using the germline J gene. V and J are TRBV12-3 or TRBV12-4 and TRBJ1-5; a weak D match, TRBD1 (5 bases). V shed 5 bases and J shed 1 base, with 12 bases lying between them. The length of the CDR3 is 15 residues. This CDR3 reads CASSAQGRSNQPQHF. The part of the CDR3 DNA that was read is TGTGCCAGCAGTGCTCAGGGCCGCAGCAATCAGCCC.

In the case of this clone: Coverage ceases 3 residues before the CDR3 finishes, and the germline J gene fills in the end. The chain combines TRBV30 with TRBJ2-7; TRBD1 might be the D (6 bases). The germline V gene has CDR1 GTSNPN and CDR2 SVGIG (reference sequence). The length of the CDR3 is 16 residues. V was clipped by 0 bases and J by 2 bases, with 17 bases between them. CDR3 DNA (partial): TGTGCCTGGAGTGTAGGGCGGACAGCCGTTCCCTACGAG. This sequence encodes CAWSVGRTAVPYE. The complete CDR3 sequence is CAWSVGRTAVPYEQYF.

In the case of this clone: Read coverage stops 3 residues before the CDR3 terminus; the germline J gene supplies the remainder. The V gene is TRBV7-9, the J gene TRBJ1-1; 8 nucleotides line up with TRBD1. The CDR3 has 14 amino acids. Germline-derived CDR1 and CDR2 are SEHNR and FQNEAQ (reference sequence). Partial CDR3 DNA: TGTGCCAGCAGCCCATCCGGACAGGGCGGATGG. This sequence encodes CASSPSGQGGW. The CDR3, in full, reads CASSPSGQGGWAFF.

Worth noting for this clone: The read ends 3 residues early relative to the CDR3; the germline J gene fills the gap. The gene calls are TRBV30 and TRBJ2-1, with 9 nucleotides matching TRBD1. After removal of 2 bases from V and 6 bases from J, the junction contained 5 bases not matched to a gene. The CDR3 runs to 14 residues. Germline-derived CDR1 and CDR2 are GTSNPN and SVGIG (reference sequence). The CDR3 DNA, read in part, is TGTGCCTGGAGTCGGGGACAGGGTCCCAATGAG. Its protein product is CAWSRGQGPNE. The whole CDR3 is CAWSRGQGPNEQFF.

Worth noting for this clone: Sequencing ends 3 residues short of the CDR3 end; the germline J gene provides the rest. The chain links TRBV19 to TRBJ2-4, with D hard to call. The germline V gene has CDR1 LNHDA and CDR2 SQIVND (reference sequence). There are 15 residues in the CDR3. The CDR3 loop is CASSAHDGSYYGQYF. The DNA read from the CDR3 is TGTGCCAGTAGCGCACACGACGGGTCCTACTATGGT.